The next 25 T cell receptor beta chains were all read from a single sample in a study of a mutant IDH1 vaccine in newly diagnosed glioma. As for time point: week 47, end of study. Doses consisted of 300 ug of mutant IDH1 20-mer peptide each, paired with topical imiquimod. The antigens of these receptors remain unknown. Some clones are missing from TCRdb's copy, which holds only in-frame ones; the method was immunoSEQ multiplex PCR. The profile shows roughly 34,000 clones, around 90% of them singletons. Sequences were derived from PBMCs, sampled from a glioma patient whose treatment included an IDH1 peptide vaccine. These receptors were collected from a middle-aged woman with glioma.

This chain uses TRBV4-2 with TRBJ2-5; D gene ambiguous. CDR3 length: 15 amino acids. V lost 0 bases, J lost 1 base, and 9 bases lay in between. CDR1 LGHNA and CDR2 YNFKEQ come from the germline V gene. Written as DNA, the CDR3 is TGTGCCAGCAGCCAAGATCGGAACGGCCAAGAGACCCAGTACTTC. The encoded protein is CASSQDRNGQETQYF.

V is TRBV4-3 and J is TRBJ1-2; TRBD1 is a possible D gene (5 bases). The CDR3 spans 14 residues. Per germline, CDR1 LGHNA and CDR2 YSLEER. V shed 4 bases and J shed 5 bases, with 14 bases lying between them. The CDR3 DNA follows: TGCGCCAGCAGCCCCGAGCGACAGATTTATGGCTACACCTTC. Encoded protein: CASSPERQIYGYTF.

The chain carries TRBV4-1 and TRBJ2-5; 7 bases align to TRBD2. There are 15 residues in the CDR3. Trimming removed 0 bases from V and 5 bases from J; junction bases left unmatched: 6. In germline, CDR1 is MGHRA, CDR2 YSYEKL. The CDR3 coding sequence is TGCGCCAGCAGCCAAGAGGGGGGGGGAGTGGAGACCCAGTACTTC. Its translation: CASSQEGGGVETQYF.

V gene TRBV5-1 combines with J gene TRBJ1-3; D uncertain. V was trimmed by 0 bases and J by 0 bases, leaving 4 bases between them. CDR3 length: 14 amino acids. Germline V gives CDR1 SGHRS, CDR2 YFSETQ. CDR3 residues: CASSLESSGNTIYF. The CDR3 DNA is TGCGCCAGCAGCTTGGAGAGCTCTGGAAACACCATATATTTT.

The chain couples TRBV19 to TRBJ1-5; D is unresolved. Between the trimmed V and J ends, which lost 4 bases and 5 bases, there was a span of 15 bases. The length of the CDR3 is 15 residues. Germline-derived CDR1 and CDR2 are LNHDA and SQIVND (reference sequence). The DNA of the CDR3 is TGTGCCAGTAGTAAGGGAAAAACAGACTATCAGCCCCAGCATTTT. This encodes CASSKGKTDYQPQHF.

Here the CDR3 reads CASTWGLGQNPKSGANVLTF. Written as DNA, the CDR3 is TGTGCCAGCACCTGGGGGCTCGGACAGAATCCCAAATCTGGGGCCAACGTCCTGACTTTC. The chain employs TRBV7-8 and TRBJ2-6, with a tentative D call TRBD1 (6 bases). Germline-derived CDR1 and CDR2 are SGHVS and FQNEAQ. This CDR3 has 20 amino acids. V was cut by 7 bases and J by 1 base, with 26 bases left in between.

The chain joins TRBV19 to TRBJ1-3, with a possible D match to TRBD1 (5 bases). The CDR3 has 15 residues. Germline V gene sequence: CDR1 LNHDA, CDR2 SQIVND (reference sequence). Trimming took off 2 bases at V and 0 bases at J, with 8 bases between the two ends. CDR3 nucleotide sequence: TGTGCCAGTAGTATATGGACAAACTCTGGAAACACCATATATTTT. This codes for CASSIWTNSGNTIYF. Supplemented by reference TRBV19 and TRBJ1-3, the full variable domain reads DGGITQSPKYLFRKEGQNVTLSCEQNLNHDAMYWYRQDPGQGLRLIYYSQIVNDFQKGDIAEGYSVSREKKESFPLTVTSAQKNPTAFYLCASSIWTNSGNTIYFGEGSWLTVV.

The rearrangement joins TRBV7-2 to TRBJ2-7; 10 nucleotides line up with TRBD2. This CDR3 is 18 amino acids long. The J segment lost 0 bases and the V segment lost 5 bases, leaving 13 bases of the junction unmatched. Looked up from germline, CDR1 is SGHTA and CDR2 is FQGNSA. Here the CDR3 reads CASSRLAGVAGGSYEQYF. The CDR3 DNA is TGTGCCAGCAGCCGCCTCGCTGGGGTAGCGGGGGGCTCCTACGAGCAGTACTTC.

This chain uses TRBV30 with TRBJ2-1; 8 nucleotides agree with TRBD2. CDR1 GTSNPN and CDR2 SVGIG come from the germline V gene (reference sequence). The V gene end was trimmed by 5 bases and the J gene end by 8 bases; junction bases not matched to a gene: 5. The CDR3 is 12 amino acids. The CDR3 DNA reads as TGTGCCTGGGGGAGGACTAGCTATGAGCAGTTCTTC. The encoded protein is CAWGRTSYEQFF.

This clone was counted once. The V gene is TRBV6-5, the J gene TRBJ1-4; D gene unclear. CDR1 is MNHEY, CDR2 SVGAGI, per germline. This CDR3 has 15 residues. Trimming removed 4 bases at V and 0 bases at J, with 9 bases between. CDR3 amino acids: CASSSTLATNEKLFF. CDR3 nucleotide sequence: TGTGCCAGCAGTTCAACTTTAGCAACTAATGAAAAACTGTTTTTT.

V usage is TRBV4-2 and J usage is TRBJ2-7, with 11 bases lining up with TRBD2. V dropped 1 base and J dropped 2; count of bases not matched to a gene: 1. The CDR3 spans 15 residues. The germline V gene has CDR1 LGHNA and CDR2 YNFKEQ. The CDR3 region has the DNA TGTGCCAGCAGCCAAGCTAGCGGGGGGCCCTACGAGCAGTACTTC. Encoded protein: CASSQASGGPYEQYF.

The chain couples TRBV5-4 to TRBJ2-7, with a tentative D call TRBD2 (5 bases). The CDR3 contains 12 residues. V shed 0 bases and J shed 9 bases, with 10 bases lying between them. The germline gives CDR1 SGHNT, CDR2 YYREEE (reference sequence). The CDR3 bases are TGTGCCAGCAGCTTGGATAAGGGAGCGCAGTACTTC. Its protein product is CASSLDKGAQYF.

The genes are TRBV5-1 and TRBJ2-7; 9 bases align to TRBD1. The germline gives CDR1 SGHRS, CDR2 YFSETQ. The V and J ends lost 0 bases and 7 bases, in that order; junction bases with no gene match: 8. The CDR3 totals 15 residues. The CDR3 is CASSLAATGGGEQYF. CDR3 sequence (DNA): TGCGCCAGCAGCTTGGCCGCGACAGGGGGAGGAGAGCAGTACTTC. Combining the CDR3 with reference TRBV5-1 and TRBJ2-7 gives the whole variable domain KAGVTQTPRYLIKTRGQQVTLSCSPISGHRSVSWYQQTPGQGLQFLFEYFSETQRNKGNFPGRFSGRQFSNSRSEMNVSTLELGDSALYLCASSLAATGGGEQYFGPGTRLTVT.

This clone was observed a single time. The gene calls are TRBV14 and TRBJ1-2; possibly TRBD1 for D (6 bases). Germline V CDR1 and CDR2: SGHDN, FVKESK. Trimming cost V 0 bases and J 4 bases, with 12 bases left between them. The CDR3 is 15 residues long. The CDR3 is CASSQDPQGSYGYTF. The CDR3 nucleotides read TGTGCCAGCAGCCAAGACCCACAGGGTAGCTATGGCTACACCTTC.

This chain joins TRBV15 and TRBJ1-4; 7 bases line up with TRBD1. V lost 0 bases and J lost 7; bases outside the gene matches: 8. CDR3 size: 16 residues. The germline V gene encodes CDR1 LNHNV and CDR2 YYDKDF (reference sequence). CDR3 DNA sequence: TGTGCCACCAGCAGAGATGCCGGCAGGGGGTTTGAAAAACTGTTTTTT. This encodes CATSRDAGRGFEKLFF.

This sequence joins TRBV27 and TRBJ2-7; 7 bases line up with TRBD2. The germline CDR1 and CDR2 sequences are MNHEY and SMNVEV (reference sequence). V was pared by 5 bases and J by 3 bases, with 19 bases of the junction left unmatched. The CDR3 extends over 18 amino acids. CDR3 bases: TGTGCCAGCAGTCCCCTGGGGGAGGGGCGCGGAAGAGTCTACGAGCAGTACTTC. It yields the protein CASSPLGEGRGRVYEQYF.

This clone showed up just once. The V call is TRBV2, the J call TRBJ1-5, with TRBD1 matching over 7 bases. Trimming took 5 bases from V and 4 from J; bases not matched to a gene: 5. CDR1 is SNHLY and CDR2 is FYNNEI in the germline V gene. The CDR3 consists of 14 residues. CDR3 in DNA: TGTGCCAGCAGTTTCGACAGGGTTAATCAGCCCCAGCATTTT. It translates to CASSFDRVNQPQHF.

Only one count was recorded for this clone. The chain uses TRBV19 and TRBJ2-5; TRBD2 is a possible D gene (5 bases). The CDR3 sequence is 14 residues long. V lost 5 bases and J lost 7, with 17 bases in between. Germline V gene lookup returns CDR1 LNHDA and CDR2 SQIVND (reference sequence). In DNA, the CDR3 is TGTGCCAGTAGTGAAGCAGGACTGATCGGGACCCAGTACTTC. Translated, it gives CASSEAGLIGTQYF.

V usage is TRBV4-1 and J usage is TRBJ1-1, with D unresolved. V lost 1 base and J 5 bases, leaving 11 bases between the germline ends. Germline V gives CDR1 MGHRA, CDR2 YSYEKL. This CDR3 has 14 amino acids. The CDR3, as DNA: TGCGCCAGCAGCCAAGTCGGGGAAGGTACTGAAGCTTTCTTT. Its protein product is CASSQVGEGTEAFF.

This clone was recorded only once. CDR3 protein: CASSYHRGNNEKLFF. CDR3 DNA: TGTGCCAGCAGTTACCACAGGGGCAATAATGAAAAACTGTTTTTT. This chain uses TRBV6-5 with TRBJ1-4; 7 positions agree with TRBD1. Unmatched junction bases numbered 4, after V lost 2 bases and J lost 4 bases. The germline V gene has CDR1 MNHEY and CDR2 SVGAGI. The CDR3 length is 15 residues.

V usage is TRBV6-5 and J usage is TRBJ2-7; D not resolved. Looked up from germline, CDR1 is MNHEY and CDR2 is SVGAGI. This CDR3 spans 14 amino acids. V was shortened by 2 bases and J by 6 bases, with 14 bases between the two germline ends. CDR3 nucleotides: TGTGCCAGCAGTTACCTAGGTCCGAAAAGCGAGCAGTACTTC. Protein: CASSYLGPKSEQYF.

The chain couples TRBV10-1 to TRBJ2-7, with D unclear. The CDR3 is 13 residues long. V dropped 2 bases and J dropped 0 bases, with 5 bases sitting between them. The germline V gene has CDR1 WNHNN and CDR2 SYGVQD (reference sequence). The CDR3: CASSERTSYEQYF. The DNA of the CDR3 is TGCGCCAGCAGTGAGCGGACCTCCTACGAGCAGTACTTC.

The gene calls are TRBV7-9 and TRBJ2-5; 7 bases are shared with TRBD1. V gave up 4 bases and J gave up 2 bases; unmatched junction bases: 10. The CDR3 covers 16 residues. The germline CDR1 and CDR2 sequences are SEHNR and FQNEAQ (reference sequence). The CDR3 spells CASSYTPGTAQETQYF. The DNA of the CDR3 is TGTGCCAGCAGCTATACACCCGGGACAGCACAAGAGACCCAGTACTTC.

This clone appeared a single time. V and J are TRBV14 and TRBJ2-3, with 9 bases fitting TRBD2. CDR1 is SGHDN, CDR2 FVKESK, per germline. The CDR3 runs 17 residues. Germline trimming cut 4 bases from V and 0 bases from J; bases unmatched to any gene: 8. Here the CDR3 DNA reads TGTGCCAGCAGCCGTCGGTTGACTAGCGGAAGCACAGATACGCAGTATTTT. Its protein is CASSRRLTSGSTDTQYF. The whole variable domain, filled in from reference TRBV14 and TRBJ2-3, reads EAGVTQFPSHSVIEKGQTVTLRCDPISGHDNLYWYRRVMGKEIKFLLHFVKESKQDESGMPNNRFLAERTGGTYSTLKVQPAELEDSGVYFCASSRRLTSGSTDTQYFGPGTRLTVL.

The V gene is TRBV6-5, the J gene TRBJ1-4; a possible D gene is TRBD1 (6 bases). CDR3 length: 15 amino acids. Germline V gives CDR1 MNHEY, CDR2 SVGAGI. Trimming took off 6 bases at V and 7 bases at J, with 18 bases between the two ends. CDR3 coding DNA: TGTGCCAGCAGACCCCCGGGAGGCAGGGGTGAAAAACTGTTTTTT. Its translation is CASRPPGGRGEKLFF.